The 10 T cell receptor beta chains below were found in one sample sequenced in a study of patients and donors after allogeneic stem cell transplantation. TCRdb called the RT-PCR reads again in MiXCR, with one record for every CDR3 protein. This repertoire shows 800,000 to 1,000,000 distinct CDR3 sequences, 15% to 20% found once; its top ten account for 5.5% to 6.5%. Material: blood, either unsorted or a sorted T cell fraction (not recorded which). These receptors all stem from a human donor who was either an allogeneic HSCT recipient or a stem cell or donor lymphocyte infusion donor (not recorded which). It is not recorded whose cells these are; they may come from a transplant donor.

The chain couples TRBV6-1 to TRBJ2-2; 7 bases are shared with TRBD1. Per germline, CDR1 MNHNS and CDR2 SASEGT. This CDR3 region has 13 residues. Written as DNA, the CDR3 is TGTGCAAGGGGGACAGCAAACACCGGGGAGCTGTTTTTT. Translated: CARGTANTGELFF.

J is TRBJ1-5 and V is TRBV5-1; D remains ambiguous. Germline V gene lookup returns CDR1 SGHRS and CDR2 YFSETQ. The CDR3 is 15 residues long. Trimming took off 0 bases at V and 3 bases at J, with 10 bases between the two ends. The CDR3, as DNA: TGCGCCAGCAGCTTGGAGGGTAGACTCAATCAGCCCCAGCATTTT. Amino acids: CASSLEGRLNQPQHF.

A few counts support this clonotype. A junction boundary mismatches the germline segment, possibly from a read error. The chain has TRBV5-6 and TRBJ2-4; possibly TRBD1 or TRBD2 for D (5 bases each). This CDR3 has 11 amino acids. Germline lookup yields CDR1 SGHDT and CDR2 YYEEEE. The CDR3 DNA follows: TGTGCCAGCAGCTTAAGGGGAGTGTGGGACTTC. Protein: CASSLRGVWDF.

Written as DNA, the CDR3 is TGCAGTGCTAGAGATCTGAGGCAGGGTATCTATGGCTACACCTTC. It encodes CSARDLRQGIYGYTF. This sequence joins TRBV20-1 and TRBJ1-2; a weak D match, TRBD1 (5 bases). V lost 0 bases to trimming and J lost 4 bases, with 15 bases between them. The CDR3 consists of 15 residues. Per the germline V gene, CDR1 is DFQATT and CDR2 is SNEGSKA (reference sequence).

CDR3 in DNA: TGCGCCAGCAGCCGCGGGGGGGTAGAGACCCAGTACTTC. Translating gives CASSRGGVETQYF. The chain employs TRBV4-3 and TRBJ2-5, with 9 bases matching TRBD2. V was clipped by 4 bases and J by 4 bases; unmatched bases: 1. This CDR3 has 13 residues. Germline V gene data show CDR1 as LGHNA and CDR2 as YSLEER.

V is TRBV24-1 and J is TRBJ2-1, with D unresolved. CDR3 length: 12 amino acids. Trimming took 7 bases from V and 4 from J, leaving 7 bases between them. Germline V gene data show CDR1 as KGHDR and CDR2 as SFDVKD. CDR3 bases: TGTGCCACCAGAAGACTGTACAATGAGCAGTTCTTC. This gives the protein CATRRLYNEQFF.

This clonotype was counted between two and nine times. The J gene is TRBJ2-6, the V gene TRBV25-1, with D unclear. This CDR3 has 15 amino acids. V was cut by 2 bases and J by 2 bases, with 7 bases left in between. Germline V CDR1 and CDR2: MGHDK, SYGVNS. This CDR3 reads CASSELGTGANVLTF. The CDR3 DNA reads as TGTGCCAGCAGTGAACTAGGGACTGGGGCCAACGTCCTGACTTTC.

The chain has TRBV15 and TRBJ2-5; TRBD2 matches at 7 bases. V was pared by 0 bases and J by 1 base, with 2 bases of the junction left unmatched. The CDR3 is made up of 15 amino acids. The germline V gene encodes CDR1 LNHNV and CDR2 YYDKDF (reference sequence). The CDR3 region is CATSRDLAGQETQYF. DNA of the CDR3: TGTGCCACCAGCAGAGATTTAGCGGGCCAAGAGACCCAGTACTTC.

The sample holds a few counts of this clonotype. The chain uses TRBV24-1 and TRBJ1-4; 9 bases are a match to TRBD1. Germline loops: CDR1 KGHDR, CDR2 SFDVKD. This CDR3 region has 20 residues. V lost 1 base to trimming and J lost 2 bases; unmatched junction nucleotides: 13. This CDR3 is CATSDFTTGQGCRTNEKLFF. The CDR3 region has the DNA TGTGCCACCAGTGATTTTACGACGGGACAGGGTTGTAGGACTAATGAAAAACTGTTTTTT.

CDR3 DNA: TGTGCCACCAGCAGAGTCGGCTATGGCTACACCTTC. Translated, it gives CATSRVGYGYTF. The rearrangement links TRBV15 to TRBJ1-2; no reliable D call. V was cut by 1 base and J by 4 bases, with 4 bases left in between. Germline V gives CDR1 LNHNV, CDR2 YYDKDF (reference sequence). CDR3 length: 12 residues.